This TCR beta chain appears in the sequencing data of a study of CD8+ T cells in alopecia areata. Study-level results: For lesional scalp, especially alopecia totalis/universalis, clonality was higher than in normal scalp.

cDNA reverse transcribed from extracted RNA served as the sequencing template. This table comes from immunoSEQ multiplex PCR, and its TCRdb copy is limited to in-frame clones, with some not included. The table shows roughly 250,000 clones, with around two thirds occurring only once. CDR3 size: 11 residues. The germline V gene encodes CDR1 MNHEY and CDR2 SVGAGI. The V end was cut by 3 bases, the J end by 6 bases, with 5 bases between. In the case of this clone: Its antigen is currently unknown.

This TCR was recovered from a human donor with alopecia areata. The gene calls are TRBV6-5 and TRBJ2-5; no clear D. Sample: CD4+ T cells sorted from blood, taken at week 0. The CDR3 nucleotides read TGTGCCAGCAGTTATTGGAAGACCCAGTACTTC. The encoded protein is CASSYWKTQYF.